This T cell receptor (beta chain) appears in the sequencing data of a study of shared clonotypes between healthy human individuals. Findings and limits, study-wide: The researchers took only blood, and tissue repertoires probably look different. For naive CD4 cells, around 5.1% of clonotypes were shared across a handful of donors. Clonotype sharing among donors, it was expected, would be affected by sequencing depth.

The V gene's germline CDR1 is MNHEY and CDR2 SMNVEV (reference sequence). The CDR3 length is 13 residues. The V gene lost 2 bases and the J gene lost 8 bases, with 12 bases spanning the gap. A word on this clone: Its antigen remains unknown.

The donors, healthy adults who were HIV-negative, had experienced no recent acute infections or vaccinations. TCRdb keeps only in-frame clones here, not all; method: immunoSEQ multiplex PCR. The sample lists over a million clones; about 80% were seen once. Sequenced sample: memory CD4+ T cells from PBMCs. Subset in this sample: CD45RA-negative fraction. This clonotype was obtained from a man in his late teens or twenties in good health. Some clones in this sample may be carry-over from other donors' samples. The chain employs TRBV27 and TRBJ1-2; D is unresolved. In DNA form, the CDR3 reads TGTGCCAGCAGTTTAAATGCGGACGGCGGCTACACCTTC. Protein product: CASSLNADGGYTF.